This record concerns one T cell receptor beta chain sequence. The sample is drawn from a study of identical twins. TCRdb re-called the 5' RACE reads through MiXCR, storing one row per CDR3 protein. The table lists a few hundred thousand distinct CDR3 sequences, roughly 10% of them singletons. Germline CDR1 SGHAT, CDR2 FQNNGV. The CDR3 totals 13 residues. V was trimmed by 3 bases and J by 8 bases, leaving 10 bases between them. These data are also associated with another study on yellow fever vaccine responses in identical twins.

This receptor was obtained from a woman under 30 in good health. The sample consisted of CD8+ T cells sorted from blood. The chain uses TRBV11-2 and TRBJ2-2; D is undetermined. The CDR3 region is CASSFLETGELFF. The CDR3 coding sequence is TGTGCCAGCAGCTTCCTAGAAACTGGGGAGCTGTTTTTT. The variable domain in full, with the rest retrieved from reference TRBV11-2 and TRBJ2-2, is EAGVAQSPRYKIIEKRQSVAFWCNPISGHATLYWYQQILGQGPKLLIQFQNNGVVDDSQLPKDRFSAERLKGVDSTLKIQPAKLEDSAVYLCASSFLETGELFFGEGSRLTVL.